These 28 T cell receptor beta chains were all obtained from the same sample, sequenced in a study of PD-1 blockade in classical Hodgkin lymphoma. The method was immunoSEQ multiplex PCR; TCRdb's version includes in-frame clones alone and lacks a portion of them. The sample includes tens of thousands of clones, roughly 93% of them seen just once. Indicated time point: newly diagnosed, previously untreated cHL patient sample. Input material: peripheral blood mononuclear cells (PBMCs). These receptors were collected from a human donor with classical Hodgkin lymphoma.

This clone came up once. The rearrangement links TRBV5-4 to TRBJ2-3; no firm D call. The CDR3 covers 13 residues. V gave up 7 bases and J gave up 4 bases, with 13 bases separating them. The germline CDR1 and CDR2 sequences are SGHNT and YYREEE (reference sequence). CDR3 amino acids: CASGPPSSDTQYF. The CDR3 DNA follows: TGTGCCAGCGGGCCCCCCTCCTCAGATACGCAGTATTTT.

CDR3: CASTHEGGYTF. The CDR3 nucleotides are TGTGCCAGCACCCACGAGGGTGGCTACACCTTC. The chain couples TRBV6-5 to TRBJ1-2; D gene unclear. The germline V gene has CDR1 MNHEY and CDR2 SVGAGI. Trimming removed 7 bases from V and 7 bases from J, with 10 bases in between. This CDR3 is built from 11 residues.

This clone was seen only once. The chain recombines TRBV30 with TRBJ2-5; D possibly corresponds to TRBD1 (6 bases). The germline V and J ends were trimmed by 5 bases and 3 bases, with 13 bases remaining between them. Germline V gene lookup returns CDR1 GTSNPN and CDR2 SVGIG (reference sequence). CDR3 length: 13 amino acids. The CDR3 spells CAWEGVAKETQYF. CDR3 bases: TGTGCCTGGGAGGGGGTGGCGAAAGAGACCCAGTACTTC.

The V gene is TRBV7-2, the J gene TRBJ2-5, with D hard to call. The germline V and J ends were trimmed by 5 bases and 4 bases, with 14 bases remaining between them. CDR3 size: 14 residues. Looked up from germline, CDR1 is SGHTA and CDR2 is FQGNSA. The DNA of the CDR3 is TGTGCCAGCAGCCGCCCGGGCCTCCGAGAGACCCAGTACTTC. Its protein is CASSRPGLRETQYF.

The rearrangement joins TRBV5-1 to TRBJ2-1; no reliable D call. Trimming took off 3 bases at V and 8 bases at J, with 9 bases between the two ends. The CDR3 loop spans 12 amino acids. The germline CDR1 and CDR2 sequences are SGHRS and YFSETQ. The CDR3 nucleotides are TGCGCCAGCAGCTACGGACCCGATGAGCAGTTCTTC. The encoded protein is CASSYGPDEQFF.

V is TRBV10-3 and J is TRBJ2-2; D perhaps matches TRBD1 (5 bases). The V end was cut by 10 bases, the J end by 3 bases, with 21 bases between. The CDR3 totals 16 residues. In germline, CDR1 is ENHRY, CDR2 SYGVKD. CDR3 region: CATHPTQGIDTGELFF. For the CDR3, the DNA is TGTGCCACCCACCCCACCCAGGGTATAGACACCGGGGAGCTGTTTTTT.

The V call is TRBV19, the J call TRBJ2-1; 10 nucleotides line up with TRBD2. The CDR3 extends over 13 amino acids. Trimming took 7 bases from V and 6 from J; bases not matched to a gene: 3. The germline V gene encodes CDR1 LNHDA and CDR2 SQIVND (reference sequence). CDR3 amino acids: CASIIAGGNEQFF. CDR3 DNA sequence: TGTGCCAGTATCATAGCGGGAGGCAATGAGCAGTTCTTC. Together with reference TRBV19 and TRBJ2-1, the CDR3 gives the full variable domain: DGGITQSPKYLFRKEGQNVTLSCEQNLNHDAMYWYRQDPGQGLRLIYYSQIVNDFQKGDIAEGYSVSREKKESFPLTVTSAQKNPTAFYLCASIIAGGNEQFFGPGTRLTVL.

V and J are TRBV4-1 and TRBJ2-2; weak D call: TRBD2 (5 bases). Germline assignment: CDR1 MGHRA and CDR2 YSYEKL. CDR3 length: 15 amino acids. With 2 bases removed from V and 8 bases from J, the gap between germline ends came to 15 bases. In DNA form, the CDR3 reads TGCGCCAGCAGCCAACCGGACCCGGGGTGGGGGGAGCTGTTTTTT. It encodes CASSQPDPGWGELFF.

CDR3 bases: TGTGCCAGTAGTAAGGGGACTAACACAGATACGCAGTATTTT. It encodes CASSKGTNTDTQYF. The chain carries TRBV19 and TRBJ2-3; 7 bases fit TRBD2. The V gene's germline CDR1 is LNHDA and CDR2 SQIVND (reference sequence). The CDR3 totals 14 residues. V lost 4 bases to trimming and J lost 2 bases; unmatched junction nucleotides: 3.

CDR3 sequence (DNA): TGCGCCAGCAGCCAAAAGGGGGAGACCCAGTACTTC. Amino acids: CASSQKGETQYF. This rearrangement joins TRBV5-1 to TRBJ2-5; TRBD1 is a possible D gene (5 bases). The CDR3 has 12 residues. Trimming took off 4 bases at V and 5 bases at J, with 9 bases between the two ends. Germline V lookup: CDR1 SGHRS, CDR2 YFSETQ.

The chain couples TRBV2 to TRBJ1-5, with D maybe TRBD1 (6 bases). The germline V and J ends were trimmed by 3 bases and 4 bases, with 7 bases remaining between them. This CDR3 has 13 amino acids. CDR1 and CDR2 from the germline V gene are SNHLY and FYNNEI. As DNA, the CDR3 is TGTGCCAGCAGTGATACAGGGAATCAGCCCCAGCATTTT. This codes for CASSDTGNQPQHF.

The rearrangement joins TRBV5-1 to TRBJ1-2; D is unresolved. The V end was cut by 4 bases, the J end by 6 bases, with 7 bases between. CDR3 length: 11 residues. Germline V gene sequence: CDR1 SGHRS, CDR2 YFSETQ. CDR3 region: CASSLGHGYTF. CDR3 bases: TGCGCCAGCAGCCTAGGTCATGGCTACACCTTC.

The chain is built from TRBV9 and TRBJ1-1; 12 bases agree with TRBD1. Germline CDR1 is SGDLS and CDR2 is YYNGEE. V gave up 4 bases and J gave up 5 bases; unmatched junction bases: 3. This CDR3 spans 14 amino acids. The CDR3 is CASSRGQGATEAFF. The CDR3 DNA is TGTGCCAGCAGCCGGGGACAGGGGGCGACTGAAGCTTTCTTT.

The rearrangement uses TRBV7-3 and TRBJ2-1, with D possibly matching TRBD2 (5 bases). V was cut by 5 bases and J by 3 bases, with 14 bases left in between. This CDR3 has 15 amino acids. Germline values: CDR1 SGHTA, CDR2 FQGTGA. CDR3 region: CASSPPDGGYNEQFF. Here the CDR3 DNA reads TGTGCCAGCAGCCCTCCTGATGGAGGCTACAATGAGCAGTTCTTC.

The gene calls are TRBV5-5 and TRBJ1-5; no reliable D call. Germline assignment: CDR1 SGHKS and CDR2 YYEKEE (reference sequence). The CDR3 sequence is 15 residues long. With 1 base removed from V and 0 bases from J, the gap between germline ends came to 8 bases. The CDR3 loop reads CASSLTPPSNQPQHF. In DNA form, the CDR3 reads TGTGCCAGCAGCTTGACGCCCCCTAGCAATCAGCCCCAGCATTTT.

The V gene is TRBV27, the J gene TRBJ1-3; D may be TRBD1 (5 bases). Germline CDR1 reads MNHEY; CDR2 reads SMNVEV (reference sequence). Between the trimmed V and J ends, which lost 6 bases and 4 bases, there was a span of 10 bases. The CDR3 extends over 13 amino acids. Here the CDR3 reads CASRPGGGNTIYF. CDR3 bases: TGTGCCAGCAGACCGGGGGGAGGAAACACCATATATTTT.

This chain joins TRBV6-5 and TRBJ1-3, with unresolved D. Per germline, CDR1 MNHEY and CDR2 SVGAGI. The V end lost 5 bases, the J end lost 4 bases, and 15 bases lay between the germline ends. The CDR3 has 15 residues. CDR3 DNA sequence: TGTGCCAGCAGTCGTGGATTCAAGTCAGGAAACACCATATATTTT. Translating gives CASSRGFKSGNTIYF.

This clone is a singleton in its sample. The rearrangement joins TRBV6-5 to TRBJ2-3, with D perhaps given as TRBD1 or TRBD2 (6 bases each). The length of the CDR3 is 14 residues. Germline CDR1 reads MNHEY; CDR2 reads SVGAGI. V was clipped by 6 bases and J by 3 bases, with 13 bases between them. CDR3 protein: CASSAGHITDTQYF. CDR3 DNA sequence: TGTGCCAGCAGCGCGGGACACATAACAGATACGCAGTATTTT.

The chain carries TRBV7-2 and TRBJ2-7, with 12 bases matching TRBD2. Germline V lookup: CDR1 SGHTA, CDR2 FQGNSA. V gave up 4 bases and J gave up 5 bases; unmatched junction bases: 6. The CDR3 spans 15 residues. CDR3: CASSSWTSGKDEQYF. The CDR3 DNA sequence: TGTGCCAGCAGCTCCTGGACTAGCGGGAAGGACGAGCAGTACTTC.

This chain links TRBV7-9 with TRBJ2-1, with D unresolved. The CDR3 sequence is 12 residues long. From germline, CDR1 is SEHNR and CDR2 FQNEAQ (reference sequence). V was pared by 5 bases and J by 10 bases, with 12 bases between. CDR3 loop: CASSVGTGEQFF. CDR3 nucleotide sequence: TGTGCCAGCAGCGTCGGTACTGGGGAGCAGTTCTTC.

This sequence joins TRBV7-8 and TRBJ1-4; TRBD1 matches 11 bases. CDR1 and CDR2 (germline): SGHVS, FQNEAQ. This CDR3 region has 16 residues. V dropped 4 bases and J dropped 7; count of bases not matched to a gene: 8. The CDR3 region is CASSSDRGPGIEKLFF. The CDR3 bases are TGTGCCAGCAGCTCGGACAGGGGGCCGGGAATTGAAAAACTGTTTTTT.

Turning to this clone: One junction end does not reproduce the germline sequence, and a read error may be involved. This chain links TRBV5-4 with TRBJ1-4; no firm D call. CDR3 size: 15 residues. Germline CDR1 and CDR2: SGHNT and YYREEE (reference sequence). DNA of the CDR3: TGTGCCAGCAGCTTGGGAGGGCAGGCTAAGGAAAAACTGTTTTTT. This codes for CASSLGGQAKEKLFF.

The V gene is TRBV7-3, the J gene TRBJ2-3, with 9 nucleotides matching TRBD2. Germline V gene lookup returns CDR1 SGHTA and CDR2 FQGTGA. The CDR3 is 15 amino acids. With 4 bases clipped from V and 2 bases from J, the junction kept 4 bases outside the gene matches. This CDR3 reads CASSSWTSATDTQYF. The CDR3 DNA reads TGTGCCAGCAGCTCTTGGACTAGCGCCACAGATACGCAGTATTTT. The whole variable domain, filled in from reference TRBV7-3 and TRBJ2-3, reads GAGVSQTPSNKVTEKGKYVELRCDPISGHTALYWYRQSLGQGPEFLIYFQGTGAADDSGLPNDRFFAVRPEGSVSTLKIQRTERGDSAVYLCASSSWTSATDTQYFGPGTRLTVL.

CDR3 sequence reads: CAIRQTPYEQYF. CDR3 in DNA: TGTGCCATCCGACAAACTCCCTACGAGCAGTACTTC. The chain has TRBV10-3 and TRBJ2-7; no clear D gene. The CDR3 extends over 12 amino acids. V lost 8 bases to trimming and J lost 2 bases, with 10 bases between them. The germline V gene encodes CDR1 ENHRY and CDR2 SYGVKD.

V gene TRBV4-1 combines with J gene TRBJ2-6; 9 nucleotides align to TRBD1. Trimming at V came to 6 bases and at J to 0 bases, leaving 9 bases not matched to a gene. The CDR3 covers 18 residues. Germline CDR1 MGHRA, CDR2 YSYEKL. CDR3 nucleotides: TGCGCCAGCAGAACACCGGGACAGGGTTCCTCTGGGGCCAACGTCCTGACTTTC. This gives the protein CASRTPGQGSSGANVLTF.

V usage is TRBV28 and J usage is TRBJ2-4; TRBD1 aligns across 10 bases. The length of the CDR3 is 13 residues. V shed 3 bases, J shed 7 bases, and the junction held 0 bases outside the gene matches. Germline CDR1 is MDHEN and CDR2 is SYDVKM. The DNA for the CDR3 is TGTGCCAGCAGTTTGGGACAGGGGAACATTCAGTACTTC. Translating it yields CASSLGQGNIQYF.

Points on this clone: A junction end diverges from the germline sequence, so it may reflect a read error. The chain uses TRBV20-1 and TRBJ1-4; no firm D call. The CDR3 loop spans 11 amino acids. Germline V CDR1 and CDR2: DFQATT, SNEGSKA (reference sequence). CDR3 sequence (DNA): TGCAGTGCTCGAGAGGGAGAAAAACTGTTTTTT. This gives the protein CSAREGEKLFF.

This chain links TRBV5-3 with TRBJ2-1; 7 bases are shared with TRBD2. TRBV5-3 counts as an open reading frame of uncertain function. The CDR3 totals 17 residues. Trimming took 4 bases from V and 6 from J; bases not matched to a gene: 16. CDR3 residues: CARSQSPGTTRRNEQFF. The CDR3 nucleotides are TGTGCCAGAAGCCAAAGTCCCGGGACTACCCGTCGCAATGAGCAGTTCTTC.